Listed here are 14 T cell receptor beta chains from one sample, sequenced in a study of blood T cell repertoires in COVID-19. Sequencing used immunoSEQ multiplex PCR; TCRdb keeps in-frame clones, though not all of them. The table has over 400,000 clones, approximately 85% seen once. Sequencing input: peripheral blood. The origin of the receptors is a human donor in a cohort sampled during active COVID-19.

Written as DNA, the CDR3 is TGCGCCAGCAGCGCGGCGGACTCAAGTGGAAACACCATATATTTT. Protein sequence: CASSAADSSGNTIYF. The chain is built from TRBV5-1 and TRBJ1-3; D is ambiguous. Germline CDR1 SGHRS, CDR2 YFSETQ. The CDR3 length is 15 residues. V gave up 4 bases and J gave up 3 bases, with 14 bases separating them.

CDR3 DNA sequence: TGTGCCAGCAGCGCAGAATTACAGGGGGCCTCCACAGATACGCAGTATTTT. This translates into CASSAELQGASTDTQYF. The V and J genes are TRBV9 and TRBJ2-3, with 9 positions matching TRBD1. The CDR3 contains 17 residues. V lost 3 bases and J lost 2; bases outside the gene matches: 10. Germline values: CDR1 SGDLS, CDR2 YYNGEE.

V gene TRBV15 combines with J gene TRBJ2-1, with D possibly matching TRBD1 (5 bases). CDR3 length: 16 residues. Trimming removed 0 bases from V and 2 bases from J, with 11 bases in between. Germline CDR1 is LNHNV and CDR2 is YYDKDF (reference sequence). CDR3 region: CATSRERRAAYNEQFF. CDR3 in DNA: TGTGCCACCAGCAGAGAACGCAGGGCGGCCTACAATGAGCAGTTCTTC.

This chain uses TRBV19 with TRBJ2-1; a weak D match, TRBD2 (5 bases). CDR1 and CDR2 from the germline V gene are LNHDA and SQIVND (reference sequence). Trimming removed 2 bases at V and 0 bases at J, with 11 bases between. This CDR3 region has 16 residues. The CDR3 DNA is TGTGCCAGTAGTATAAGGCGAGGGAGCTCCTACAATGAGCAGTTCTTC. The encoded protein is CASSIRRGSSYNEQFF. The full variable domain, with the rest looked up from reference TRBV19 and TRBJ2-1, is DGGITQSPKYLFRKEGQNVTLSCEQNLNHDAMYWYRQDPGQGLRLIYYSQIVNDFQKGDIAEGYSVSREKKESFPLTVTSAQKNPTAFYLCASSIRRGSSYNEQFFGPGTRLTVL.

The chain employs TRBV7-3 and TRBJ2-1, with 9 bases identical to TRBD1. The CDR3 covers 15 residues. J lost 8 bases, V lost 7 bases, and 12 bases had no gene match. Per germline, CDR1 SGHTA and CDR2 FQGTGA. CDR3 DNA sequence: TGTGCCAGCAAGACCGGGACAGGGTTCAGCGATGAGCAGTTCTTC. As protein: CASKTGTGFSDEQFF.

This rearrangement joins TRBV5-4 to TRBJ2-3; 8 bases are shared with TRBD1. The V and J ends lost 4 bases and 4 bases, in that order; junction bases with no gene match: 8. The V gene's germline CDR1 is SGHNT and CDR2 YYREEE (reference sequence). The CDR3 contains 15 residues. Written as DNA, the CDR3 is TGTGCCAGCAGCCGGACAGGGAAGGGGGCAGATACGCAGTATTTT. Translating gives CASSRTGKGADTQYF.

The V call is TRBV5-4, the J call TRBJ2-1; 13 bases align to TRBD2. The germline V gene encodes CDR1 SGHNT and CDR2 YYREEE (reference sequence). The CDR3 runs 14 residues. With V trimmed by 4 bases and J by 8 bases, 3 bases remained unmatched. The chain's CDR3 is CASSRTSGSDEQFF. The DNA for the CDR3 is TGTGCCAGCAGCAGGACTAGCGGGAGCGATGAGCAGTTCTTC.

In this sample, this clone turned up once. The chain carries TRBV19 and TRBJ1-6; possibly TRBD1 for D (6 bases). The V gene lost 8 bases and the J gene lost 4 bases, with 18 bases spanning the gap. The CDR3 has 16 amino acids. CDR1 is LNHDA and CDR2 is SQIVND in the germline V gene (reference sequence). Here the CDR3 reads CASRKTGERYNSPLHF. DNA of the CDR3: TGTGCCAGTCGAAAGACAGGCGAGCGATATAATTCACCCCTCCACTTT.

The J gene is TRBJ2-1, the V gene TRBV12-5, with D perhaps TRBD2 (6 bases). The V gene lost 5 bases and the J gene lost 6 bases, with 17 bases spanning the gap. Germline values: CDR1 LGHNT, CDR2 FRNRAP. CDR3 size: 15 residues. In DNA form, the CDR3 reads TGTGCTAGTGGTCCAGGATTTAGCGGAGCCAATGAGCAGTTCTTC. Translating gives CASGPGFSGANEQFF.

The chain carries TRBV5-1 and TRBJ1-1; no clear D. V was trimmed by 4 bases and J by 1 base, leaving 11 bases between them. The germline V gene has CDR1 SGHRS and CDR2 YFSETQ. The CDR3 is 14 residues long. In DNA form, the CDR3 reads TGCGCCAGCAGCGCTTTCCAGGAGAACACTGAAGCTTTCTTT. Translation: CASSAFQENTEAFF.

This clone was recorded a few times. This rearrangement joins TRBV5-1 to TRBJ1-4; D might be TRBD1 (6 bases). The CDR3 is 12 residues long. Per the germline V gene, CDR1 is SGHRS and CDR2 is YFSETQ. Deletions cut 0 bases from V and 10 bases from J, with 7 bases between. CDR3 DNA: TGCGCCAGCAGCTTGGTCAGGGGAAAACTGTTTTTT. This sequence encodes CASSLVRGKLFF.

This clone was counted between two and nine times. The CDR3: CASSSKGLAGFEFF. Here the CDR3 DNA reads TGTGCCAGCAGTTCTAAGGGACTAGCGGGCTTCGAGTTCTTC. V and J are TRBV6-2 or TRBV6-3 and TRBJ2-1; 12 bases are a match to TRBD2. CDR3 length equals 14 residues. The V gene's germline CDR1 is MNHEY and CDR2 SVGEGT. The V and J ends lost 4 bases and 14 bases, in that order; junction bases with no gene match: 9.

This chain links TRBV30 with TRBJ1-2; 7 nucleotides line up with TRBD1. Germline CDR1 reads GTSNPN; CDR2 reads SVGIG (reference sequence). CDR3 length equals 15 residues. Trimming took 0 bases from V and 5 from J; bases not matched to a gene: 9. The CDR3 DNA follows: TGTGCCTGGAGTGTACACAGGGGCAGTGGTTATGGCTACACCTTC. This encodes CAWSVHRGSGYGYTF. The variable domain in full, completed from reference TRBV30 and TRBJ1-2, reads SQTIHQWPATLVQPVGSPLSLECTVEGTSNPNLYWYRQAAGRGLQLLFYSVGIGQISSEVPQNLSASRPQDRQFILSSKKLLLSDSGFYLCAWSVHRGSGYGYTFGSGTRLTVV.

V usage is TRBV4-2 and J usage is TRBJ1-2; TRBD1 might be the D (6 bases). The ends were cut back, 0 bases at V and 3 bases at J, with 11 bases in the middle. The germline gives CDR1 LGHNA, CDR2 YNFKEQ. This CDR3 spans 15 amino acids. CDR3 residues: CASSQDVTGHYGYTF. The CDR3 DNA is TGTGCCAGCAGCCAAGATGTCACAGGGCACTATGGCTACACCTTC.